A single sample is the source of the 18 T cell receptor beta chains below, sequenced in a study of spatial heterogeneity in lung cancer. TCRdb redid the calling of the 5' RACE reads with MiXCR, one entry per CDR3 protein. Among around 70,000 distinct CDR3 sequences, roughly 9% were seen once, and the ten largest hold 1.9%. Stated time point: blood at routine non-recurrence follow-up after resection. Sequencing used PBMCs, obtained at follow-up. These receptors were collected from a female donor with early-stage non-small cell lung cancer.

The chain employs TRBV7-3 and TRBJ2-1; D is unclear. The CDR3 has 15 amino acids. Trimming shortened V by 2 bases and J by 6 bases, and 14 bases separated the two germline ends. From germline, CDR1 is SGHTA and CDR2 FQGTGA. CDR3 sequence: CASSLGAALANEQFF. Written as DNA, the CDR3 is TGTGCCAGCAGCTTAGGAGCAGCACTCGCCAATGAGCAGTTCTTC.

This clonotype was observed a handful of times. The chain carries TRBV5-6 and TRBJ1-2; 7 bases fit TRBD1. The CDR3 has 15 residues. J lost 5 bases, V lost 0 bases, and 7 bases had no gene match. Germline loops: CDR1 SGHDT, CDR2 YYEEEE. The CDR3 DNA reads TGTGCCAGCAGCTTGGAAGACAGGGAGGGATATGGCTACACCTTC. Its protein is CASSLEDREGYGYTF.

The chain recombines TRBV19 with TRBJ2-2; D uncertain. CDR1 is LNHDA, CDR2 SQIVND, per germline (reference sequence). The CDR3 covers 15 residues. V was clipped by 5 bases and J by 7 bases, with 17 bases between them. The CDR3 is CASSPRTTPGGELFF. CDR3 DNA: TGTGCCAGTAGTCCCAGGACCACCCCCGGCGGGGAGCTGTTTTTT.

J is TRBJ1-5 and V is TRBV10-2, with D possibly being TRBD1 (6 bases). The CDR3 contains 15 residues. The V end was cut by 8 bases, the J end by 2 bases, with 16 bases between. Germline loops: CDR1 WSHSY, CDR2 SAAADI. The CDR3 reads CASLEGGRGNQPQHF. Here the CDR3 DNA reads TGCGCCAGCCTGGAGGGGGGCCGGGGCAATCAGCCCCAGCATTTT.

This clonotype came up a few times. In DNA, the CDR3 is TGTGCCAGTAGTACCGGACTAGCGGGTATTAACACCGGGGAGCTGTTTTTT. Encoded protein: CASSTGLAGINTGELFF. The V and J genes are TRBV19 and TRBJ2-2, with TRBD2 matching 11 bases. The CDR3 consists of 17 residues. With 4 bases clipped from V and 2 bases from J, the junction kept 6 bases outside the gene matches. Germline CDR1 reads LNHDA; CDR2 reads SQIVND (reference sequence). The variable domain in full, with the rest retrieved from reference TRBV19 and TRBJ2-2, is DGGITQSPKYLFRKEGQNVTLSCEQNLNHDAMYWYRQDPGQGLRLIYYSQIVNDFQKGDIAEGYSVSREKKESFPLTVTSAQKNPTAFYLCASSTGLAGINTGELFFGEGSRLTVL.

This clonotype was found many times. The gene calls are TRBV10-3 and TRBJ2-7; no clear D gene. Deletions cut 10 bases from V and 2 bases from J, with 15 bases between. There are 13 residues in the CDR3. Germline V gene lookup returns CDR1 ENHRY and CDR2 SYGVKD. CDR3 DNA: TGTGCCACCAAAAATGACCAAACCTACGAGCAGTACTTC. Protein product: CATKNDQTYEQYF.

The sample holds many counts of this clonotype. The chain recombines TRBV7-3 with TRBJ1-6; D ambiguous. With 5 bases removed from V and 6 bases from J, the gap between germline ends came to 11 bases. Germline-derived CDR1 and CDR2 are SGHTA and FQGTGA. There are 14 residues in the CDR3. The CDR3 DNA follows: TGTGCCAGCAGCCTTAACGTGGGTAATTCACCCCTCCACTTT. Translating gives CASSLNVGNSPLHF.

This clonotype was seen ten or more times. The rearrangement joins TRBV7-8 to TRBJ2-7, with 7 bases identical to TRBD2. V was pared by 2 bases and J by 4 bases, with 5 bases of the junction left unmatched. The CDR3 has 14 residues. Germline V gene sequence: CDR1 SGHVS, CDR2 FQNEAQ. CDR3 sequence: CASSLSGATYEQYF. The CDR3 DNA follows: TGTGCCAGCAGCTTAAGCGGGGCCACGTACGAGCAGTACTTC.

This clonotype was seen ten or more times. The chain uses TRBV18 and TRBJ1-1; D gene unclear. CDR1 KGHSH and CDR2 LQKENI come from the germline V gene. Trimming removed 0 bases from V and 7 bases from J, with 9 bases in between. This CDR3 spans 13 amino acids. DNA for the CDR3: TGTGCCAGCTCACCACCGACGGAGGGTGAAGCTTTCTTT. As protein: CASSPPTEGEAFF.

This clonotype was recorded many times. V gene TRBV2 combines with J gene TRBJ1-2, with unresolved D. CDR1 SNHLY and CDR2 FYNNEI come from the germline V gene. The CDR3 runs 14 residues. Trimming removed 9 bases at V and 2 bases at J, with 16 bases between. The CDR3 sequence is CASLFGGANYGYTF. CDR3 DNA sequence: TGTGCCAGTTTGTTTGGCGGCGCCAACTATGGCTACACCTTC.

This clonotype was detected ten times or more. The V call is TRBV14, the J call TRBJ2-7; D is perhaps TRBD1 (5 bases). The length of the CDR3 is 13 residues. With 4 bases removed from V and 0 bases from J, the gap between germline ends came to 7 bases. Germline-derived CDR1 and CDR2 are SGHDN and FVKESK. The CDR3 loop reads CASSLGHSYEQYF. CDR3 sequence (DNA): TGTGCCAGCAGCCTCGGACACTCCTACGAGCAGTACTTC.

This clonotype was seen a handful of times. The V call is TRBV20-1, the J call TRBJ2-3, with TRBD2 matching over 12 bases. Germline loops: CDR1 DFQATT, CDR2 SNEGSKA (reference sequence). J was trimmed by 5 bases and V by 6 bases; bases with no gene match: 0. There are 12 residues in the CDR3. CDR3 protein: CSALAGGDTQYF. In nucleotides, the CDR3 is TGCAGTGCACTAGCGGGAGGAGATACGCAGTATTTT.

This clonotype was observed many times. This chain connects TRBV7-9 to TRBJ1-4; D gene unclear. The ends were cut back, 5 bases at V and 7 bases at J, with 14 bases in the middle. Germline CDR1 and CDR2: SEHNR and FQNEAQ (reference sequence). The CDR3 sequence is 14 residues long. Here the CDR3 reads CASSNIWGGEKLFF. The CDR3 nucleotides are TGTGCCAGCAGCAATATATGGGGAGGTGAAAAACTGTTTTTT.

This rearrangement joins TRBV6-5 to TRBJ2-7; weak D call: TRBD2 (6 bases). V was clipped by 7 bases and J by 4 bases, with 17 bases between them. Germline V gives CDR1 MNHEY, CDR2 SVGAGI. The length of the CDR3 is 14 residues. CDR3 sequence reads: CASTRQAGPYEQYF. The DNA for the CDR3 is TGTGCCAGCACCCGCCAAGCGGGCCCGTACGAGCAGTACTTC.

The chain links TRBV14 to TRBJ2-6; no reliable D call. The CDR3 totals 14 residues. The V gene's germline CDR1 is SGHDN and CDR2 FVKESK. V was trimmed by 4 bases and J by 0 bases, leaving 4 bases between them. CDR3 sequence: CASSRNSGANVLTF. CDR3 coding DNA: TGTGCCAGCAGCCGTAACTCTGGGGCCAACGTCCTGACTTTC. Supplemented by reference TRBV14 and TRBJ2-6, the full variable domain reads EAGVTQFPSHSVIEKGQTVTLRCDPISGHDNLYWYRRVMGKEIKFLLHFVKESKQDESGMPNNRFLAERTGGTYSTLKVQPAELEDSGVYFCASSRNSGANVLTFGAGSRLTVL.

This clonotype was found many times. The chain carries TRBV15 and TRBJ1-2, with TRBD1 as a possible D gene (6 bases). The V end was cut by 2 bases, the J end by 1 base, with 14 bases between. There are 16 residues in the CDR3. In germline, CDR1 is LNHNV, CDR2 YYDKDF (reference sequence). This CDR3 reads CATSRHPGALNYGYTF. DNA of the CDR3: TGTGCCACCAGCAGACACCCAGGGGCCCTTAACTATGGCTACACCTTC.

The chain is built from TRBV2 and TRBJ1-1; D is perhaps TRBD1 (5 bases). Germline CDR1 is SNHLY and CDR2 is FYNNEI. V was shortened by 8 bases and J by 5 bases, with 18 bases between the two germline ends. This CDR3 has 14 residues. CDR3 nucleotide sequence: TGTGCCAGCGGGATCCTGGGGGGAAGGACTGAAGCTTTCTTT. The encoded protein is CASGILGGRTEAFF.

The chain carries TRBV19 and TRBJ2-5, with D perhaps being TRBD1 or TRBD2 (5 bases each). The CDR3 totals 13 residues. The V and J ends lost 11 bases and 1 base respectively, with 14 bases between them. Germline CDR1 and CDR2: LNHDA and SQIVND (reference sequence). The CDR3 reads CASAGTLQETQYF. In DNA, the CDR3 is TGTGCCTCAGCCGGGACGCTCCAAGAGACCCAGTACTTC.